The table lists the clone carrying this TCR beta chain with many counts. The antigen remains unidentified. Trimming left V 6 bases short and J 3 bases short, with 8 bases between. This CDR3 spans 11 amino acids. CDR1 is SQVTM, CDR2 ANQGSEA, per germline. These data belong to a study of T cells in Graves' hyperthyroidism and ophthalmopathy. Findings and limits, study-wide: Before onset, by a median of around six months, the model predicted ophthalmopathy.

TCR beta CDR3 sequences were amplified from RNA transcripts. The HTBI set primed first-round TCR CDR3 RT-PCR. From the multiplex PCR reads, TCRdb called clonotypes with MiXCR, one entry per CDR3 protein. The sample includes about 570,000 distinct CDR3 sequences, around 45% of them seen just once. This clonotype was obtained from an adult woman with Graves' disease, either hyperthyroidism or ophthalmopathy (not recorded which). V and J are TRBV29-1 and TRBJ2-5; D is unresolved. The source material was peripheral blood or thyroid tissue (not recorded which). The CDR3 bases are TGCAGCGTCCATATCGAAGAGACCCAGTACTTC. As protein: CSVHIEETQYF.